These T cell receptor beta chains were read from a single sample in a study of T cells in Graves' hyperthyroidism and ophthalmopathy. TCRdb re-called the multiplex PCR reads with MiXCR, one entry per CDR3 protein. Among over 400,000 distinct CDR3 sequences listed, 20% to 25% were seen once. The source material was blood. These receptors were taken from a woman aged 70-85 years with Graves' ophthalmopathy. CDR3s include the opening cysteine and the closing phenylalanine or tryptophan. D genes are given only for firm matches. A row's size may be missing; if present it is once, few, many or a size class.

TRBV20-1	TRBD1	once	TRBJ2-5	TGCAGTGCTAGAGGGATCGGGACAGGGGCGCGTCCGACCCAGTACTTC	CSARGIGTGARPTQYF
TRBV12-3/TRBV12-4	-	many	TRBJ2-7	TGTGCCAGCAGCTCCATCCTAGGGGGGCGCGCACTCTACGAGCAGTACTTC	CASSSILGGRALYEQYF
TRBV12-3/TRBV12-4	-	-	TRBJ2-3	TGTGCCAGCAGTTTTTTTGGGGATACGCAGTATTTT	CASSFFGDTQYF
TRBV2	-	many	TRBJ1-6	TGTGCCAGCAGACAGGGTTTCACCTATAATTCACCCCTCCACTTT	CASRQGFTYNSPLHF
TRBV5-1	-	-	TRBJ2-7	TGCGCCAGCAGCCCCCGACAGGCCGGCGCCTACGAGCAGTACTTC	CASSPRQAGAYEQYF
TRBV30	TRBD2	many	TRBJ2-1	TGTGCCTGGAGTCGGCGGGAGGGCCGCGATGAGCAGTTCTTC	CAWSRREGRDEQFF
TRBV12-3/TRBV12-4	TRBD1	many	TRBJ1-2	TGTGCCAGCAGTTTTATGGGGACAGGGGGCTATGGCTACACCTTC	CASSFMGTGGYGYTF
TRBV11-2	-	many	TRBJ2-3	TGTGCCAGCAGCTGGACCGGGATGGTCACAGATACGCAGTATTTT	CASSWTGMVTDTQYF
TRBV20-1	-	-	TRBJ1-4	TGCAGTGCTAGGATAGGGAGTGCAACTAATGAAAAACTGTTTTTT	CSARIGSATNEKLFF
TRBV29-1	-	-	TRBJ2-2	TGCAGCGTTGTTGGGCGGGATAACACCGGGGAGCTGTTTTTT	CSVVGRDNTGELFF
TRBV5-1	-	few	TRBJ2-1	TGCGCCAGCAGCTTGGGCGGAGACAATGAGCAGTTCTTC	CASSLGGDNEQFF
TRBV11-2	-	-	TRBJ2-7	TGTGCCAGCAGCTTAGACGGGGTAGGGACTCCCGAGCAGTACTTC	CASSLDGVGTPEQYF
TRBV20-1	-	few	TRBJ1-2	TGCAGTGCTAGAGATGGTCGGGCCCACCTCTATGGCTACACCTTC	CSARDGRAHLYGYTF
TRBV6-1	TRBD1	few	TRBJ1-5	TGTGCCGCAGGGGGTTCTCCCCCGGGGGGCCCCCAGCATTTT	CAAGGSPPGGPQHF
TRBV13	-	few	TRBJ2-5	TGTGCCAGCAGCACACCGGGGGCGGGGAAGACCCAGTACTTC	CASSTPGAGKTQYF
TRBV10-3	-	few	TRBJ2-2	TGTGCCATCAGTGAGTTTGGTAGCGGCTACGCCAACACCGGGGAGCTGTTTTTT	CAISEFGSGYANTGELFF
TRBV2	-	-	TRBJ2-4	TGTGCCAGCAGCAGCGGGACAGCTAAAAACATTCAGTACTTC	CASSSGTAKNIQYF
TRBV7-2	TRBD2	many	TRBJ2-1	TGTGCCAGCAGTCCGCGCCGGGCTAGCGGGACTAATGAGCAGTTCTTC	CASSPRRASGTNEQFF
TRBV5-1	-	-	TRBJ2-3	TGCGCCAGCAGCTTGTCGGCTGCCGCAGATACGCAGTATTTT	CASSLSAAADTQYF
TRBV11-2	TRBD2	many	TRBJ2-1	TGTGCCAGCACAGGACTAGCGGGACGACAGTTCTTC	CASTGLAGRQFF
TRBV6-1	-	many	TRBJ2-7	TGTGCCAGCAATGAGATAGCTTCTGTGCTGGGGCAGTACTTC	CASNEIASVLGQYF
TRBV20-1	TRBD2	few	TRBJ2-2	TGCAGTGCTCGGAGATCTAGCGGCACCGGGGAGCTGTTTTTT	CSARRSSGTGELFF
TRBV30	TRBD2	-	TRBJ2-2	TGTGCCTGGAGGGTAGCGGGAGTCGACACCGGGGAGCTGTTTTTT	CAWRVAGVDTGELFF
TRBV3-1	TRBD2	many	TRBJ2-4	TGTGCCAGCAGCGGTCTAGCGGGAAATGCCAAAAACATTCAGTACTTC	CASSGLAGNAKNIQYF
TRBV5-1	-	-	TRBJ1-1	TGCGCCAGCAGCTGGACAGCTCCAAACACTGAAGCTTTCTTT	CASSWTAPNTEAFF
TRBV6-1	TRBD1	few	TRBJ2-7	TGTGCCAGCAGAATCCGGGACAGGGGTGTCCTCTACGAGCAGTACTTC	CASRIRDRGVLYEQYF
TRBV4-1	TRBD1	-	TRBJ2-7	TGCGCCAGCAGCTACCTGACAGGGCATTCCTACGAGCAGTACTTC	CASSYLTGHSYEQYF
TRBV6-1	-	-	TRBJ2-1	TGTGCCAGCAGGGCAGCAAGCTCCTACAATGAGCAGTTCTTC	CASRAASSYNEQFF
TRBV5-1	TRBD1	few	TRBJ1-1	TGCGCCAGCAGCCCGTCCGGGACAGGGCATACTGAAGCTTTCTTT	CASSPSGTGHTEAFF
TRBV4-2	TRBD2	-	TRBJ2-2	TGTGCCAGCAGCCACGCGGGAGCGGGCACCGGGGAGCTGTTTTTT	CASSHAGAGTGELFF
TRBV28	-	many	TRBJ1-2	TGTGCCAGCAGTCCCCCGGACAGCCTCCTTGAATATGGCTACACCTTC	CASSPPDSLLEYGYTF
TRBV18	-	-	TRBJ2-2	TGTGCCAGCTCACCACTTCAGGGGACGAACACCGGGGAGCGGTTTTTT	CASSPLQGTNTGERFF
TRBV4-1	-	-	TRBJ1-5	TGCGCCAGCAGCCAGGTGAGGAGGGCTGATCAGCCCCAGCATTTT	CASSQVRRADQPQHF
TRBV10-3	-	-	TRBJ1-5	TGTGCCATCAGTGAGTCGGGTCGCGGGGGCAATCAGCCCCAGCATTTT	CAISESGRGGNQPQHF
TRBV12-3/TRBV12-4	-	many	TRBJ2-7	TGTGCCAGCAGCAGAGACTACTACGAGCAGTACTTC	CASSRDYYEQYF
TRBV5-1	-	-	TRBJ2-5	TGCGCCAGCAGCCCCCACCAGGGGATGTGGGAGACCCAGTACTTC	CASSPHQGMWETQYF
TRBV13	TRBD1	many	TRBJ2-5	TGTGCCAGCAGCTTGGACAGGGAAGAGACCCAGTACTTC	CASSLDREETQYF
TRBV5-1	-	-	TRBJ2-4	TGCGCCAGCAGCTTAGTGATAGGGGAGAGAGGGAGAAACATTCAGTACTTC	CASSLVIGERGRNIQYF
TRBV3-1	TRBD2	many	TRBJ2-1	TGTGCCAGCAGATCTAGCGGGAGCAATGAGCAGTTCTTC	CASRSSGSNEQFF
TRBV20-1	-	-	TRBJ1-5	TGCAGTGCTAGATCCACAGGGAACAATCAGCCCCAGCATTTT	CSARSTGNNQPQHF
TRBV9	-	many	TRBJ2-3	TGTGCCAGCAGCCCGGGGGAGTTAGATACGCAGTATTTT	CASSPGELDTQYF
TRBV20-1	TRBD1	-	TRBJ1-5	TGCAGTGCTGCAGGGGGCCCTTTGAGCAATCAGCCCCAGCATTTT	CSAAGGPLSNQPQHF
TRBV28	-	many	TRBJ2-7	TGTGCCAGCAGTTTATTTAAGACGGGTAGCTCCTACGAGCAGTACTTC	CASSLFKTGSSYEQYF
TRBV14	-	few	TRBJ2-5	TGTGCCAGCAGCCAAGCAATGACCGTAGGGACCCAGTACTTC	CASSQAMTVGTQYF
TRBV7-6	TRBD2	few	TRBJ2-1	TGTGCCAGCAGCACCAGCGGGAGGGGCCTTAATGAGCAGTTCTTC	CASSTSGRGLNEQFF
TRBV3-1	TRBD1	few	TRBJ1-1	TGTGCCAGCAGCCAATCTGACAGGGGACAAGAAGCTTTCTTT	CASSQSDRGQEAFF
TRBV12-3/TRBV12-4	TRBD1	-	TRBJ2-1	TGTGCCAGCAGTCCTTCGCTTACAGGGGATGAGCAGTTCTTC	CASSPSLTGDEQFF
TRBV7-3	-	few	TRBJ2-5	TGTGCCAGCAGCCTGCAGAGGGAAGAGACCCAGTACTTC	CASSLQREETQYF
TRBV5-1	TRBD1	-	TRBJ1-2	TGCGCCAGCAGCATGACCGATAATCGACAGGGGGCGGGTGGCTACACCTTC	CASSMTDNRQGAGGYTF
TRBV20-1	-	-	TRBJ1-4	TGCAGTGCTAGAGATACGGCAGGAAATAATGAAAAACTGTTTTTT	CSARDTAGNNEKLFF
TRBV4-3	-	-	TRBJ2-7	TGCGCCAGCAGCGAAATGGACAGTAGACCGTACGAGCAGTACTTC	CASSEMDSRPYEQYF
TRBV20-1	-	many	TRBJ2-4	TGCAGTGCTAGAGACCTAGCCAAAAACATTCAGTACTTC	CSARDLAKNIQYF
TRBV19	TRBD2	-	TRBJ2-1	TGTGCCAGTAGTATATCGGCTAGCGGGTTGAGTTATGAGCAGTTCTTC	CASSISASGLSYEQFF
TRBV19	TRBD1	-	TRBJ1-2	TGTGCCAGTTCGGACAGGGGGAAGAGGGGCTACACCTTC	CASSDRGKRGYTF